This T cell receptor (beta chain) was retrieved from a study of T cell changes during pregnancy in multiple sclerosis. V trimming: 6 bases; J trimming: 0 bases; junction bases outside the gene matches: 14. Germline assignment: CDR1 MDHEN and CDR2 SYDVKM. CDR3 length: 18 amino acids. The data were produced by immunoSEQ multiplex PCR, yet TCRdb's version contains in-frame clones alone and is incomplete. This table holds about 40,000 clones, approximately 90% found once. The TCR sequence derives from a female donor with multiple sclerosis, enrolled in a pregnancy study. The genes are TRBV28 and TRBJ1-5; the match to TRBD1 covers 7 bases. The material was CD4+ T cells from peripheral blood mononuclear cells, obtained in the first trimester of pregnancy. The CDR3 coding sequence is TGTGCCAGCAGCCATGTCCCGGGACAGAGCCTTAGCAATCAGCCCCAGCATTTT. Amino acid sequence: CASSHVPGQSLSNQPQHF.